These 8 T cell receptor beta chains originate from one sample sequenced in a study of cytomegalovirus exposure and HLA in healthy donors. The PCR used 60 Vbeta and 13 Jbeta primers. Profiling relied on immunoSEQ multiplex PCR, and the TCRdb table lists in-frame clones only, not all of them. The table shows some 78,000 clones, with roughly 70% occurring only once. Sample: PBMCs. All receptors derive from a middle-aged man in good health and CMV-seropositive.

The count of this clone is one. This chain uses TRBV10-1 with TRBJ2-3; no definite D call. The V gene's germline CDR1 is WNHNN and CDR2 SYGVQD (reference sequence). This CDR3 has 14 residues. V lost 0 bases and J 2 bases, leaving 6 bases between the germline ends. CDR3 coding DNA: TGCGCCAGCAGTGAGTCGAGTGCCACAGATACGCAGTATTTT. Its protein is CASSESSATDTQYF.

The rearrangement uses TRBV19 and TRBJ2-5; TRBD1 matches 7 bases. With the DNA end fitting TRBJ2-7 better, the J assignment may be wrong. CDR3 length: 14 amino acids. Germline V lookup: CDR1 LNHDA, CDR2 SQIVND (reference sequence). CDR3 DNA: TGTGCCAGTAGTTCCGATGACAGGGCCAGCGAGCAGTACTTC. Translated, it gives CASSSDDRASEQYF.

The rearrangement joins TRBV15 to TRBJ1-1; D is unclear. The CDR3 spans 13 residues. V shed 3 bases and J shed 1 base, with 6 bases lying between them. CDR1 LNHNV and CDR2 YYDKDF come from the germline V gene (reference sequence). The CDR3 sequence is CATSSSWNTEAFF. As DNA, the CDR3 is TGTGCCACCAGCAGCTCCTGGAACACTGAAGCTTTCTTT.

This chain uses TRBV6-1 with TRBJ2-5; 9 nucleotides match TRBD1. The tail of the sequence fits TRBJ2-7 better, so the J call may be wrong. Per germline, CDR1 MNHNS and CDR2 SASEGT. The CDR3 totals 14 residues. DNA of the CDR3: TGTGCCAGCAACCGGGACAGGGCTAATTACGAGCAGTACTTC. It yields the protein CASNRDRANYEQYF.

The chain links TRBV5-4 to TRBJ1-1; 7 bases are shared with TRBD1. V lost 4 bases, J lost 5 bases, and 8 bases stayed unmatched. The CDR3 totals 14 residues. Germline-derived CDR1 and CDR2 are SGHNT and YYREEE (reference sequence). CDR3 amino acids: CASSPLQGGTEAFF. DNA for the CDR3: TGTGCCAGCAGCCCCCTTCAGGGGGGAACTGAAGCTTTCTTT.

This rearrangement joins TRBV27 to TRBJ2-5; D gene unclear. The CDR3 is 14 amino acids. The germline gives CDR1 MNHEY, CDR2 SMNVEV (reference sequence). Trimming left V 6 bases short and J 4 bases short, with 15 bases between. The CDR3 DNA sequence: TGTGCCAGCAGCAGAGTCTTGGGCCTAGAGACCCAGTACTTC. It encodes CASSRVLGLETQYF.

This sequence joins TRBV15 and TRBJ2-7; 10 nucleotides match TRBD1. Per the germline V gene, CDR1 is LNHNV and CDR2 is YYDKDF (reference sequence). This CDR3 spans 14 amino acids. With 8 bases clipped from V and 3 bases from J, the junction kept 7 bases outside the gene matches. CDR3 residues: CATARDRGNYEQYF. The CDR3 nucleotides are TGTGCCACCGCCAGGGACAGGGGAAACTACGAGCAGTACTTC.

The chain joins TRBV5-4 to TRBJ2-5; weak D call: TRBD1 (5 bases). Trimming removed 0 bases from V and 3 bases from J, with 15 bases in between. Looked up from germline, CDR1 is SGHNT and CDR2 is YYREEE (reference sequence). CDR3 length: 16 residues. The CDR3 loop is CASSLVTITGEETQYF. CDR3 bases: TGTGCCAGCAGCTTGGTCACTATCACAGGAGAAGAGACCCAGTACTTC.